This TCR beta chain is from a study of blood T cell repertoires in COVID-19. The overall study: Italy, Spain and the United States were the sources of the convalescent and acute COVID-19 samples. PBMCs, B-cell-depleted T cells, or T cells provided the cDNA or gDNA that made up the material.

TCRdb's table, derived via immunoSEQ multiplex PCR, lists solely in-frame clones and lacks some. The sample contains fewer than 350,000 clones, approximately 91% of which appear only once. V lost 1 base to trimming and J lost 8 bases, with 12 bases between them. This CDR3 comprises 13 residues. The germline V gene encodes CDR1 SGHRS and CDR2 YFSETQ. Donors were grouped by their self-reported clinical history. Sequenced input: PBMCs or T cells enriched from blood (not recorded which). The TCR comes from a woman in her forties with acute COVID-19. The V gene is TRBV5-1, the J gene TRBJ1-2, with D tentatively TRBD1 (6 bases). The CDR3 region is CASSLTGGNGYTF. CDR3 nucleotides: TGCGCCAGCAGCTTGACGGGGGGCAACGGCTACACCTTC.